This T cell receptor (beta chain) was captured in a study of T cells in Graves' hyperthyroidism and ophthalmopathy. RNA transcripts served as the template for amplifying TCR beta CDR3 regions. Using the HTBI primer set, a first-round RT-PCR was run on the TCR CDR3. TCRdb re-analysed the multiplex PCR reads in MiXCR, keeping a single row per CDR3 protein. This sample carries about 610,000 distinct CDR3 sequences, roughly 14% of them seen once, and the ten largest clones take around 4.5%. This CDR3 region has 19 residues. Germline values: CDR1 SQVTM, CDR2 ANQGSEA. V lost 6 bases and J 0 bases, leaving 24 bases between the germline ends. Study findings and constraints: The model's output predicted ophthalmopathy at a median of roughly 6.9 months prior to onset.

Many counts were recorded for this clonotype. Its antigen is unidentified. This TCR derives from a woman aged 40 to 50 with Graves' ophthalmopathy. The chain has TRBV29-1 and TRBJ2-6, with D perhaps TRBD1 (5 bases). The sequenced sample consisted of blood. CDR3: CSVSTISDRRTSGANVLTF. CDR3 in DNA: TGCAGCGTATCAACGATATCTGACAGAAGAACCTCTGGGGCCAACGTCCTGACTTTC.